This passage covers 16 T cell receptor beta chains from one sample sequenced in a study of T cells in Graves' hyperthyroidism and ophthalmopathy. RNA transcripts gave rise to amplified TCR beta CDR3 regions. HTBI primers drove first-round RT-PCR of the TCR CDR3. A single record per CDR3 protein comes from TCRdb applying MiXCR to the multiplex PCR reads. The repertoire holds roughly 380,000 distinct CDR3 sequences, approximately 12% seen once, with around 21% in the top ten. Material: blood. These receptors all stem from a man aged 30 to 39 with Graves' hyperthyroidism that later progressed to Graves' ophthalmopathy.

This clonotype was found a few times. The chain links TRBV7-9 to TRBJ1-4, with TRBD1 matching 7 bases. Unmatched junction bases numbered 11, after V lost 2 bases and J lost 8 bases. The germline gives CDR1 SEHNR, CDR2 FQNEAQ (reference sequence). This CDR3 has 16 residues. The CDR3 reads CASSLRTGQSAEKLFF. CDR3 nucleotides: TGTGCCAGCAGCTTACGGACGGGACAGTCAGCGGAAAAACTGTTTTTT.

This clonotype has a handful of counts. The V call is TRBV6-1, the J call TRBJ2-7; D might be TRBD1 (6 bases). The germline V gene encodes CDR1 MNHNS and CDR2 SASEGT. CDR3 length: 14 amino acids. Trimming shortened V by 4 bases and J by 7 bases, and 17 bases separated the two germline ends. Here the CDR3 reads CASSAGDTPVEQYF. As DNA, the CDR3 is TGTGCCAGCAGTGCCGGGGACACCCCCGTGGAGCAGTACTTC.

V is TRBV20-1 and J is TRBJ2-3; D is uncertain. CDR1 and CDR2 from the germline V gene are DFQATT and SNEGSKA (reference sequence). This CDR3 is built from 13 residues. V dropped 6 bases and J dropped 11 bases, with 21 bases sitting between them. The CDR3 reads CSAIGRPLLGQYF. DNA of the CDR3: TGCAGTGCCATCGGCCGGCCCCTGTTGGGGCAGTATTTT.

The chain combines TRBV5-5 with TRBJ2-7; D uncertain. The CDR3 is 14 residues long. V lost 2 bases, J lost 2 bases, and 11 bases lay in between. Germline V gene sequence: CDR1 SGHKS, CDR2 YYEKEE (reference sequence). The CDR3: CASSLGTQTYEQYF. The DNA of the CDR3 is TGTGCCAGCAGCTTAGGTACTCAAACCTACGAGCAGTACTTC.

This clonotype was found many times. The rearrangement joins TRBV11-2 to TRBJ2-1, with unresolved D. The CDR3 runs to 16 residues. V was clipped by 0 bases and J by 4 bases, with 13 bases between them. Germline V CDR1 and CDR2: SGHAT, FQNNGV. The CDR3, as DNA: TGTGCCAGCAGCTTAGAGGGCAGGTCAGCGTACAATGAGCAGTTCTTC. Translated: CASSLEGRSAYNEQFF.

This clonotype has ten or more counts. The rearrangement joins TRBV11-2 to TRBJ2-3; D is unresolved. Trimming took 6 bases from V and 2 from J, leaving 9 bases between them. This CDR3 comprises 13 residues. Germline CDR1 and CDR2: SGHAT and FQNNGV. The CDR3 loop is CASSSQNTDTQYF. CDR3 coding DNA: TGTGCCAGCAGTTCCCAGAACACAGATACGCAGTATTTT.

The chain employs TRBV15 and TRBJ2-1, with 10 nucleotides matching TRBD1. Trimming cost V 3 bases and J 7 bases; bases outside gene matches: 15. The CDR3 consists of 18 residues. Per germline, CDR1 LNHNV and CDR2 YYDKDF (reference sequence). The CDR3 sequence is CATSSALPGQGPGNEQFF. The CDR3 coding sequence is TGTGCCACCAGCAGTGCCCTACCGGGACAGGGGCCAGGGAATGAGCAGTTCTTC.

This clonotype was counted at least ten times. The chain couples TRBV6-1 to TRBJ1-5; D unresolved. Germline CDR1 is MNHNS and CDR2 is SASEGT. The V gene lost 6 bases and the J gene lost 0 bases, with 9 bases spanning the gap. The CDR3 length is 14 residues. The CDR3 is CASSHGDSNQPQHF. In DNA form, the CDR3 reads TGTGCCAGCAGCCACGGGGATAGCAATCAGCCCCAGCATTTT.

There are a few counts of this clonotype. The chain combines TRBV29-1 with TRBJ2-7, with unresolved D. Germline V gene sequence: CDR1 SQVTM, CDR2 ANQGSEA. V shed 4 bases and J shed 3 bases, with 7 bases lying between them. This CDR3 region has 11 residues. The CDR3 reads CSVAHYYEQYF. The CDR3 DNA sequence: TGCAGCGTTGCTCATTACTACGAGCAGTACTTC.

The rearrangement links TRBV6-1 to TRBJ1-1, with 8 bases aligning to TRBD1. The CDR3 extends over 14 amino acids. Germline CDR1 and CDR2: MNHNS and SASEGT. J was trimmed by 1 base and V by 4 bases; bases with no gene match: 2. The CDR3 region is CASSGGQENTEAFF. In DNA form, the CDR3 reads TGTGCCAGCAGTGGGGGACAGGAGAACACTGAAGCTTTCTTT.

The V call is TRBV30, the J call TRBJ1-5; tentatively, D is TRBD1 (5 bases). The length of the CDR3 is 13 residues. V lost 1 base, J lost 4 bases, and 8 bases lay in between. Germline-derived CDR1 and CDR2 are GTSNPN and SVGIG (reference sequence). In nucleotides, the CDR3 is TGTGCCTGGAGTGAACAGGCAAATCAGCCCCAGCATTTT. Its protein is CAWSEQANQPQHF.

The chain couples TRBV12-5 to TRBJ1-5; 8 bases map to TRBD1. The CDR3 contains 15 residues. The V gene end was trimmed by 5 bases and the J gene end by 2 bases; junction bases not matched to a gene: 5. Germline V lookup: CDR1 LGHNT, CDR2 FRNRAP. The CDR3 region is CASGRTGRGNQPQHF. Here the CDR3 DNA reads TGTGCTAGTGGTAGGACAGGGCGAGGCAATCAGCCCCAGCATTTT.

This clonotype has ten or more counts. In DNA form, the CDR3 reads TGCAGTGCTAGGGGCGGGGTGAGCTCCTACAATGAGCAGTTCTTC. This translates into CSARGGVSSYNEQFF. V and J are TRBV20-1 and TRBJ2-1, with D possibly TRBD2 on 6 matching bases. V was clipped by 3 bases and J by 0 bases, with 12 bases between them. The CDR3 contains 15 residues. The germline V gene encodes CDR1 DFQATT and CDR2 SNEGSKA (reference sequence).

This clonotype was counted many times. The chain employs TRBV7-9 and TRBJ2-1, with TRBD2 identical over 7 bases. The CDR3 runs 14 residues. The V segment lost 4 bases and the J segment 9 bases; nucleotides outside the gene matches: 9. Germline assignment: CDR1 SEHNR and CDR2 FQNEAQ (reference sequence). CDR3 DNA: TGTGCCAGCAGCTCCGGACTAGGTTTGGGTGAGCAGTTCTTC. Its translation: CASSSGLGLGEQFF.

This clonotype was seen ten or more times. This rearrangement joins TRBV7-9 to TRBJ2-3; D is uncertain. V was clipped by 6 bases and J by 4 bases, with 20 bases between them. In germline, CDR1 is SEHNR, CDR2 FQNEAQ (reference sequence). This CDR3 contains 16 residues. CDR3 in DNA: TGTGCCAGCAGTTACCAGGTTTATGGCTCGTCAGATACGCAGTATTTT. Translating gives CASSYQVYGSSDTQYF.

This clonotype has a count of ten or more. The chain joins TRBV28 to TRBJ1-2; 9 bases match TRBD1. Germline CDR1 is MDHEN and CDR2 is SYDVKM. V shed 7 bases and J 6 bases; nucleotides not matched to a gene: 6. CDR3 size: 13 residues. CDR3: CASMMGQGNGYTF. The CDR3, as DNA: TGTGCCAGCATGATGGGACAGGGCAATGGCTACACCTTC.